Listed below are T cell receptor beta chains from one sample, sequenced in a study of cytomegalovirus exposure and HLA in healthy donors. The repertoire was sequenced with immunoSEQ multiplex PCR; TCRdb's copy has only in-frame clones and lacks some. The sample has about 200,000 clones; around 86% are singletons. Sequenced input: PBMCs. These receptor sequences come from a young woman in good health and CMV-seropositive. CDR3s include the opening cysteine and the closing phenylalanine or tryptophan. A D gene is named only where the DNA matches it firmly. Some rows have no size entry. The others give once, few or many, or a class for an expanded clone.

TRBV11-2	TRBD1	-	TRBJ2-2	CASSLGGQARSNTGELFF	TGTGCCAGCAGCTTAGGGGGACAGGCGAGATCGAACACCGGGGAGCTGTTTTTT
TRBV27	TRBD1	-	TRBJ2-1	CASSSTQGVRLNEQFF	TGTGCCAGCAGTTCTACACAGGGGGTAAGGTTAAATGAGCAGTTCTTC
TRBV7-8	-	-	TRBJ2-2	CASSLLRVGGELFF	TGTGCCAGCAGCTTATTGCGGGTGGGCGGGGAGCTGTTTTTT
TRBV19	-	-	TRBJ2-6	CASSISLSGANVLTF	TGTGCCAGTAGTATATCCCTTTCTGGGGCCAACGTCCTGACTTTC
TRBV19	TRBD2	-	TRBJ2-3	CASSTSGLAGGTDTQYF	TGTGCCAGTAGTACCTCGGGACTAGCGGGAGGGACAGATACGCAGTATTTT
TRBV29-1	-	-	TRBJ1-2	CSVEGGSYGYTF	TGCAGCGTTGAGGGAGGGTCCTATGGCTACACCTTC
TRBV27	TRBD1	-	TRBJ1-2	CASSHGTGGFYGYTF	TGTGCCAGCAGTCACGGGACAGGGGGATTCTATGGCTACACCTTC
TRBV28	-	once	TRBJ1-2	CASSLAMAGVNYGYTF	TGTGCCAGCAGTTTGGCTATGGCAGGGGTTAACTATGGCTACACCTTC
TRBV4-2	TRBD1	-	TRBJ2-1	CASSPGQGRTEQFF	TGTGCCAGCAGCCCAGGACAGGGGCGTACTGAGCAGTTCTTC
TRBV9	-	-	TRBJ1-5	CASSVGGASNQPQHF	TGTGCCAGCAGCGTGGGGGGGGCTAGCAATCAGCCCCAGCATTTT
TRBV5-8	TRBD1	-	TRBJ2-7	CASSLGTGVDYEQYF	TGTGCCAGCAGCTTAGGGACAGGGGTGGACTACGAGCAGTACTTC
TRBV5-6	-	once	TRBJ2-7	CASSLSRRDYEQYF	TGTGCCAGCAGCTTGAGCAGGAGGGACTACGAGCAGTACTTC
TRBV6-6	TRBD1	-	TRBJ2-7	CASSYTMGQNPYEQYF	TGTGCCAGCAGTTACACCATGGGACAGAATCCCTACGAGCAGTACTTC
TRBV2	-	-	TRBJ1-4	CASSGEQTTVKLFF	TGTGCCAGCAGTGGTGAACAGACGACCGTAAAACTGTTTTTT
TRBV5-3	-	-	TRBJ2-7	CARSLGGGGPYEQYF	TGTGCCAGAAGCTTGGGAGGGGGTGGGCCCTACGAGCAGTACTTC
TRBV11-2	TRBD2	-	TRBJ2-2	CASSWASGRTGELFF	TGTGCCAGCAGCTGGGCTAGCGGACGGACCGGGGAGCTGTTTTTT
TRBV7-9	TRBD1	-	TRBJ2-7	CASSSIRDSHYEQYF	TGTGCCAGCAGCTCGATCCGGGACAGCCACTACGAGCAGTACTTC
TRBV6-4	TRBD1	few	TRBJ2-5	CASSESAGGIETQYF	TGTGCCAGCAGTGAGTCGGCAGGGGGCATTGAGACCCAGTACTTC
TRBV5-8	TRBD2	-	TRBJ2-5	CASSSGLAAQETQYF	TGTGCCAGCAGCTCGGGACTAGCGGCCCAAGAGACCCAGTACTTC
TRBV9	TRBD2	-	TRBJ2-2	CASSLTWTSGREGMRPGELFF	TGTGCCAGCAGCCTTACCTGGACTAGCGGGAGGGAGGGGATGAGGCCCGGGGAGCTGTTTTTT
TRBV18	-	-	TRBJ2-7	CASSPPGVYEQYF	TGTGCCAGCTCACCGCCAGGGGTATACGAGCAGTACTTC
TRBV30	-	few	TRBJ1-5	CAWSRRENQPQHF	TGTGCCTGGAGTAGGAGGGAGAATCAGCCCCAGCATTTT
TRBV9	-	-	TRBJ1-1	CASSVVSMRGTEAFF	TGTGCCAGCAGCGTAGTATCTATGAGGGGGACTGAAGCTTTCTTT
TRBV7-9	-	-	TRBJ2-1	CASSTGSNEQFF	TGTGCCAGCAGCACAGGTTCCAATGAGCAGTTCTTC
TRBV4-1	-	-	TRBJ2-3	CASSPRVGGTDTQYF	TGCGCCAGCAGCCCCCGCGTCGGGGGCACAGATACGCAGTATTTT
TRBV5-4	-	-	TRBJ1-1	CASSLFDRGDTVNTEAFF	TGTGCCAGCAGCTTGTTTGATAGGGGCGATACCGTGAACACTGAAGCTTTCTTT
TRBV27	TRBD2	few	TRBJ2-3	CASSPGLAQDTQYF	TGTGCCAGCAGTCCGGGACTAGCGCAAGATACGCAGTATTTT
TRBV11-2	TRBD2	-	TRBJ2-1	CASSFSGGRAYNEQFF	TGTGCCAGCAGCTTTTCGGGCGGGAGGGCCTACAATGAGCAGTTCTTC
TRBV27	TRBD2	-	TRBJ2-7	CASSLSSSGYEQYF	TGTGCCAGCAGTTTATCGTCTAGCGGCTACGAGCAGTACTTC
TRBV5-1	-	-	TRBJ2-7	CASSLRGPAYEQYF	TGCGCCAGCAGCTTACGGGGTCCAGCATACGAGCAGTACTTC
TRBV18	-	once	TRBJ1-1	CASSPIDSGNEIEAFF	TGTGCCAGCTCACCAATTGACTCGGGAAACGAAATTGAAGCTTTCTTT
TRBV30	TRBD1	once	TRBJ1-5	CAWQTGVDQPQHF	TGTGCCTGGCAGACAGGGGTTGATCAGCCCCAGCATTTT
TRBV11-2	-	-	TRBJ2-7	CASSLFHVGDYEQYF	TGTGCCAGCAGCTTATTCCATGTAGGGGACTACGAGCAGTACTTC
TRBV7-9	-	-	TRBJ2-7	CALERPGYEQYF	TGTGCCTTGGAAAGACCAGGCTACGAGCAGTACTTC
TRBV30	-	few	TRBJ2-7	CAWSLPSARAGLEQYF	TGTGCCTGGAGCCTCCCTAGCGCTCGAGCAGGTCTCGAGCAGTACTTC
TRBV6-1	-	few	TRBJ2-1	CASSEGLENNEQFF	TGTGCCAGCAGTGAAGGACTAGAAAACAATGAGCAGTTCTTC
TRBV5-1	TRBD2	-	TRBJ2-7	CASSLDYGRAYEQYF	TGCGCCAGCAGCTTGGATTACGGGAGGGCCTACGAGCAGTACTTC
TRBV4-1	TRBD1	-	TRBJ2-2	CASSQGRTGLHPGELFF	TGCGCCAGCAGCCAAGGCAGGACAGGGTTGCACCCCGGGGAGCTGTTTTTT
TRBV4-2	-	-	TRBJ2-7	CASSQDPGSHEQYF	TGTGCCAGCAGCCAAGATCCAGGTTCCCACGAGCAGTACTTC
TRBV29-1	-	once	TRBJ1-3	CSVRRGGRNTIYF	TGCAGCGTTAGGAGGGGCGGGAGAAACACCATATATTTT
TRBV4-1	-	-	TRBJ1-5	CASRSLSFYNQPQHF	TGCGCCAGCAGATCTTTATCCTTTTACAATCAGCCCCAGCATTTT
TRBV27	TRBD1	once	TRBJ1-1	CASSMMGQRGEAFF	TGTGCCAGTAGCATGATGGGACAGCGTGGTGAAGCTTTCTTT
TRBV19	-	-	TRBJ1-2	CASSWGGSYGYTF	TGTGCCAGTAGCTGGGGGGGATCCTATGGCTACACCTTC
TRBV5-1	TRBD2	-	TRBJ2-1	CASSPRTSGSLQQFF	TGCGCCAGCAGCCCCCGGACTAGCGGAAGTCTTCAGCAGTTCTTC
TRBV19	-	once	TRBJ2-3	CASRLGTDTQYF	TGTGCCAGTCGACTAGGGACAGATACGCAGTATTTT
TRBV6-5	TRBD1	-	TRBJ1-1	CASSVGTGGTEAFF	TGTGCCAGCAGTGTGGGGACAGGGGGCACTGAAGCTTTCTTT
TRBV7-9	-	-	TRBJ1-5	CASSLAQGMNQPQHF	TGTGCCAGCAGCTTAGCGCAGGGCATGAATCAGCCCCAGCATTTT
TRBV7-2	-	-	TRBJ2-1	CASSFGSAPGGNEQFF	TGTGCCAGCAGCTTTGGTAGCGCCCCCGGGGGCAATGAGCAGTTCTTC
TRBV13	-	-	TRBJ1-1	CASSLVDPAEAFF	TGTGCCAGCAGCTTAGTTGATCCGGCTGAAGCTTTCTTT
TRBV7-8	TRBD1	-	TRBJ2-7	CASSLFPGTGFHEQYF	TGTGCCAGCAGCTTATTTCCCGGGACAGGGTTCCACGAGCAGTACTTC
TRBV11-2	-	-	TRBJ2-7	CASSSSRVGYFYEQYF	TGTGCCAGCAGCTCCAGCCGTGTGGGCTACTTCTACGAGCAGTACTTC
TRBV9	-	once	TRBJ2-1	CASSPRIRLVYNEQFF	TGTGCCAGCAGCCCCCGAATCCGACTCGTTTACAATGAGCAGTTCTTC
TRBV4-1	-	few	TRBJ1-4	CASSHTLRRSVNEKLFF	TGCGCCAGCAGCCATACCCTTCGACGGAGCGTTAATGAAAAACTGTTTTTT
TRBV19	-	-	TRBJ1-2	CASSISQTFYGYTF	TGTGCCAGTAGTATTAGCCAGACCTTCTATGGCTACACCTTC